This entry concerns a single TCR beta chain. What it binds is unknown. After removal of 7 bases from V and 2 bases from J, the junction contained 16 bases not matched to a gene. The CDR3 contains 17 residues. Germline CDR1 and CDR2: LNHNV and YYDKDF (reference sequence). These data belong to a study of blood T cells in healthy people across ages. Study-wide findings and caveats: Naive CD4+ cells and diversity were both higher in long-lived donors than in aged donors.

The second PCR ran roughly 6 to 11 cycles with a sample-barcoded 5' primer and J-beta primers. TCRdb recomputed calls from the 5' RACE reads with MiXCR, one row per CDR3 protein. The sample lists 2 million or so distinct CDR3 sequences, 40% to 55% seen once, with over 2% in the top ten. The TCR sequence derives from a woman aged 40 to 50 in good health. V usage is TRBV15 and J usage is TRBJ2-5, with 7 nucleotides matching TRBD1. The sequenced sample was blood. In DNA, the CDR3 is TGTGCCACCACTCCAGGGGCCTTCACAGGGGAACAAGAGACCCAGTACTTC. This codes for CATTPGAFTGEQETQYF.